Listed below are T cell receptor beta chains from one sample, sequenced in a study of cytomegalovirus exposure and HLA in healthy donors. Clones were read by immunoSEQ multiplex PCR, and TCRdb kept only the in-frame ones, dropping some. This table holds 70,000 to 95,000 clones, around four fifths found once. The sequenced sample was PBMCs. The receptors come from a woman in her late teens or twenties in good health and CMV-seropositive. The CDR3 runs from the conserved cysteine through the conserved F or W. The D gene is left open where the match is weak.

v_gene: TRBV19; j_gene: TRBJ2-3; d_gene: .; CDR3aa: CASKGGTSTDTQYF
v_gene: TRBV10-3; j_gene: TRBJ1-2; d_gene: TRBD1; CDR3aa: CAISRDSPNYGYTF
v_gene: TRBV27; j_gene: TRBJ1-6; d_gene: .; CDR3aa: CASSRLRATDSPLHF
v_gene: TRBV4-1; j_gene: TRBJ2-5; d_gene: .; CDR3aa: CASSQVTGSETQYF
v_gene: TRBV5-4; j_gene: TRBJ1-1; d_gene: TRBD1; CDR3aa: CASSLRVGTGGTEAFF
v_gene: TRBV11-2; j_gene: TRBJ1-5; d_gene: .; CDR3aa: CASSLKLYPQHF
v_gene: TRBV5-6; j_gene: TRBJ2-1; d_gene: .; CDR3aa: CASSLAGGVYEQFF
v_gene: TRBV5-1; j_gene: TRBJ2-7; d_gene: TRBD2; CDR3aa: CASSLRTSGNYEQYF
v_gene: TRBV7-9; j_gene: TRBJ1-1; d_gene: .; CDR3aa: CASSLVGARTEAFF
v_gene: TRBV5-8; j_gene: TRBJ2-3; d_gene: .; CDR3aa: CASSLVIETSTDTQYF
v_gene: TRBV10-1; j_gene: TRBJ2-3; d_gene: TRBD2; CDR3aa: CASSESGRNTQYF
v_gene: TRBV28; j_gene: TRBJ1-1; d_gene: .; CDR3aa: CASSFSHRMNTEAFF
v_gene: TRBV5-1; j_gene: TRBJ2-5; d_gene: .; CDR3aa: CASSLRVGETQYF
v_gene: TRBV6-1; j_gene: TRBJ1-1; d_gene: .; CDR3aa: CASSDYGGATEAFF
v_gene: TRBV29-1; j_gene: TRBJ1-1; d_gene: .; CDR3aa: CSVDGQMNTEAFF
v_gene: TRBV15; j_gene: TRBJ1-2; d_gene: .; CDR3aa: CATSMGGGPNYGYTF
v_gene: TRBV28; j_gene: TRBJ2-7; d_gene: .; CDR3aa: CASRPRQATSKTLF
v_gene: TRBV5-1; j_gene: TRBJ2-7; d_gene: .; CDR3aa: CASSPEGSYEQYF
v_gene: TRBV15; j_gene: TRBJ1-5; d_gene: .; CDR3aa: CATSGRVSNQPQHF
v_gene: TRBV19; j_gene: TRBJ2-5; d_gene: TRBD2; CDR3aa: CASSIGRGWETQYF
v_gene: TRBV5-1; j_gene: TRBJ2-5; d_gene: TRBD2; CDR3aa: CASSLDGRVETQYF